The 25 T cell receptor beta chains given below trace back to one sample, sequenced in a study of T cell clonality in common variable immunodeficiency. General study findings and limits: Fewer deletions and N-nucleotide insertions were reportedly seen in common variable immunodeficiency TCR beta sequences.

For these TCRs, the target antigens are not known. Profiled with immunoSEQ multiplex PCR; TCRdb holds only in-frame clones, not every one. Recorded for this sample: around 15,000 clones. Sequences were obtained from peripheral blood mononuclear cells. The source of these receptors is a human donor with common variable immunodeficiency.

As regards this clone: The read halts 3 residues ahead of the CDR3 end, with the missing end drawn from the germline J gene. The chain joins TRBV20-1 to TRBJ2-5; 7 positions agree with TRBD1. This CDR3 region has 15 residues. CDR1 and CDR2 (germline): DFQATT, SNEGSKA (reference sequence). V lost 3 bases, J lost 2 bases, and 9 bases stayed unmatched. CDR3 amino acids: CSARVPGTVQETQYF. The part of the CDR3 DNA that was read is TGCAGTGCTAGGGTGCCTGGGACAGTGCAAGAGACC.

Comments on this clone: The CDR3 is cut off 3 residues early in the read; its end comes from the germline J gene. This chain uses TRBV20-1 with TRBJ2-3; no reliable D call. Germline V gene lookup returns CDR1 DFQATT and CDR2 SNEGSKA (reference sequence). V lost 8 bases and J lost 6, with 12 bases in between. The CDR3 has 11 amino acids. CDR3 bases read: TGCAGTTCCTCTCGTTTGGATACG. Its protein is CSSSRLDT. The CDR3 reads in full as CSSSRLDTQYF.

The DNA read from the CDR3 is TGCGCCAGCAGCTCGCCGGGACAGACAACAAGGAACACTGAA. Residues: CASSSPGQTTRNTE. The entire CDR3 reads CASSSPGQTTRNTEAFF. The chain is built from TRBV5-1 and TRBJ1-1; 7 nucleotides align to TRBD1. The CDR3 end is not reached by the read, which stops 3 residues before it; the germline J gene fills it in. Per the germline V gene, CDR1 is SGHRS and CDR2 is YFSETQ. The CDR3 loop spans 17 amino acids. The trim removed 3 bases at V and 1 base at J, leaving 12 bases unmatched.

The CDR3 loop reads CASSEELDGSDKKETQYF. Partial CDR3 DNA: TGTGCCAGCAGTGAAGAGTTGGACGGCTCGGACAAAAAAGAGACC. V is TRBV2 and J is TRBJ2-5; TRBD1 is a possible D gene (5 bases). Coverage ceases 3 residues before the CDR3 finishes, and the germline J gene fills in the end. V was trimmed by 1 base and J by 3 bases, leaving 21 bases between them. Germline-derived CDR1 and CDR2 are SNHLY and FYNNEI. This CDR3 comprises 18 residues.

Comments on this clone: Read coverage stops 3 residues before the CDR3 terminus; the germline J gene supplies the remainder. The chain recombines TRBV6-1 with TRBJ1-4, with unresolved D. Looked up from germline, CDR1 is MNHNS and CDR2 is SASEGT. There are 16 residues in the CDR3. V lost 4 bases to trimming and J lost 0 bases, with 12 bases between them. CDR3 sequence reads: CASSGMAAPTNEKLFF. The sequenced part of the CDR3 DNA is TGTGCCAGCAGTGGGATGGCAGCGCCAACTAATGAAAAA.

Comments on this clone: Read data end 3 residues before the CDR3 end; the end is taken from the germline J gene. The rearrangement uses TRBV6-2 or TRBV6-3 and TRBJ2-5; TRBD2 is a possible D gene (6 bases). V lost 10 bases to trimming and J lost 3 bases, with 12 bases between them. The germline V gene has CDR1 MNHEY and CDR2 SVGEGT. The CDR3 totals 12 residues. The CDR3 region is CAIDSGKETQYF. The DNA read from the CDR3 is TGTGCCATTGATAGCGGAAAAGAGACC.

In the case of this clone: The observed sequence ends 3 residues before the CDR3 terminus, with the missing tail filled in from the germline J gene. The V and J genes are TRBV2 and TRBJ2-1, with D unclear. This CDR3 has 17 residues. Trimming shortened V by 5 bases and J by 0 bases, and 17 bases separated the two germline ends. Germline CDR1 reads SNHLY; CDR2 reads FYNNEI. CDR3 sequence: CASSPLLPRSSYNEQFF. CDR3 DNA (partial): TGTGCCAGCAGTCCTTTACTACCGAGGAGCTCCTACAATGAG.

For this clone: The read comes to an end 3 residues before the CDR3 does, leaving the germline J gene to fill in the end. The chain has TRBV30 and TRBJ2-3; D gene ambiguous. CDR3 size: 13 residues. Looked up from germline, CDR1 is GTSNPN and CDR2 is SVGIG (reference sequence). V shed 0 bases and J shed 2 bases, with 6 bases lying between them. The CDR3: CAWSVLITDTQYF. The sequenced CDR3 bases are TGTGCCTGGAGTGTACTTATCACAGATACG.

Remarks on this clone: The read terminates 3 residues before the CDR3 end, so the remaining end is supplied by the germline J gene. The V call is TRBV30, the J call TRBJ1-1; no reliable D call. Germline V gene data show CDR1 as GTSNPN and CDR2 as SVGIG (reference sequence). V shed 4 bases and J shed 6 bases, with 21 bases lying between them. This CDR3 spans 15 amino acids. This CDR3 reads CAWNPYQEGLPEAFF. The covered CDR3 bases are TGTGCCTGGAACCCTTACCAAGAAGGTCTTCCTGAA.

As concerns this clone: The read comes to an end 3 residues before the CDR3 does, leaving the germline J gene to fill in the end. The chain joins TRBV19 to TRBJ1-2; 8 positions agree with TRBD1. The V gene end was trimmed by 6 bases and the J gene end by 3 bases; junction bases not matched to a gene: 6. CDR3 length equals 14 residues. CDR1 and CDR2 from the germline V gene are LNHDA and SQIVND (reference sequence). Partial CDR3 DNA: TGTGCCAGTAGATCAGGGGGCTGGGACTATGGC. Translated: CASRSGGWDYG. Given in full, the CDR3 is CASRSGGWDYGYTF.

Comments on this clone: The CDR3 end is not reached by the read, which stops 3 residues before it; the germline J gene fills it in. The chain links TRBV14 to TRBJ1-4; D might be TRBD1 (5 bases). The CDR3 loop spans 15 amino acids. V was shortened by 4 bases and J by 4 bases, with 13 bases between the two germline ends. Germline V gene lookup returns CDR1 SGHDN and CDR2 FVKESK. Partial CDR3 DNA: TGTGCCAGCAGCCTTCCGGGACTGGGTAATGAAAAA. It specifies CASSLPGLGNEK. The full CDR3 protein reads CASSLPGLGNEKLFF.

With respect to this clone: The CDR3 is cut off 3 residues early in the read; its end comes from the germline J gene. V usage is TRBV15 and J usage is TRBJ2-1; maybe TRBD1 (6 bases). The germline V gene encodes CDR1 LNHNV and CDR2 YYDKDF (reference sequence). CDR3 size: 14 residues. V was pared by 1 base and J by 6 bases, with 10 bases between. The CDR3 spells CATSRVGRGNEQFF. CDR3 bases read: TGTGCCACCAGCAGAGTCGGCAGGGGCAATGAG. The whole variable domain, filled in from reference TRBV15 and TRBJ2-1, reads DAMVIQNPRYQVTQFGKPVTLSCSQTLNHNVMYWYQQKSSQAPKLLFHYYDKDFNNEADTPDNFQSRRPNTSFCFLDIRSPGLGDTAMYLCATSRVGRGNEQFFGPGTRLTVL.

In regard to this clone: The read ends 3 residues shy of where the CDR3 ends; the end is completed using the germline J gene. J is TRBJ1-1 and V is TRBV2; a weak D match, TRBD1 (6 bases). Trimming removed 6 bases at V and 1 base at J, with 21 bases between. The CDR3 length is 17 residues. Looked up from germline, CDR1 is SNHLY and CDR2 is FYNNEI. CDR3 DNA (partial): TGTGCCAGCAGAGAATTATTTTGGACAGACTCGAACACTGAA. Translation: CASRELFWTDSNTE. The whole CDR3 protein reads CASRELFWTDSNTEAFF.

Concerning this clone: Read data end 3 residues before the CDR3 end; the end is taken from the germline J gene. The chain carries TRBV7-9 and TRBJ1-4; D remains unclear. The V gene's germline CDR1 is SEHNR and CDR2 FQNEAQ (reference sequence). The V end was cut by 7 bases, the J end by 5 bases, with 17 bases between. CDR3 length equals 15 residues. CDR3 amino acids: CASTFYHPPNEKLFF. The part of the CDR3 DNA that was read is TGTGCCAGCACCTTCTACCACCCGCCCAATGAAAAA. The whole variable domain, filled in from reference TRBV7-9 and TRBJ1-4, reads DTGVSQNPRHKITKRGQNVTFRCDPISEHNRLYWYRQTLGQGPEFLTYFQNEAQLEKSRLLSDRFSAERPKGSFSTLEIQRTEQGDSAMYLCASTFYHPPNEKLFFGSGTQLSVL.

As to this clone: The read ends 3 residues shy of where the CDR3 ends; the end is completed using the germline J gene. The chain employs TRBV19 and TRBJ2-5; 8 bases align to TRBD2. The length of the CDR3 is 16 residues. V shed 1 base and J 4 bases; nucleotides not matched to a gene: 8. The germline V gene encodes CDR1 LNHDA and CDR2 SQIVND (reference sequence). The sequenced part of the CDR3 DNA is TGTGCCAGTAGTATAGGATCGGGCGGGGGGACAGAGACC. This sequence encodes CASSIGSGGGTET. The whole CDR3 region reads CASSIGSGGGTETQYF.

About this clone: The CDR3 end is not reached by the read, which stops 3 residues before it; the germline J gene fills it in. V is TRBV2 and J is TRBJ2-5; 9 nucleotides agree with TRBD2. The CDR3 is made up of 15 amino acids. Germline V CDR1 and CDR2: SNHLY, FYNNEI. The V and J ends lost 6 bases and 2 bases, in that order; junction bases with no gene match: 7. CDR3 DNA, as far as it was read: TGTGCCAGCAGCGCTAGCGGGGTCCTGCAAGAGACC. Translation: CASSASGVLQET. The whole CDR3 sequence is CASSASGVLQETQYF.

Comment on this clone: The read finishes 3 residues shy of the CDR3 end, and the germline J gene is used to complete it. The chain employs TRBV7-6 and TRBJ2-5; TRBD2 matches at 8 bases. Germline CDR1 is SGHVS and CDR2 is FNYEAQ. The ends lost 3 bases at V and 5 bases at J; junction bases unmatched: 17. The CDR3 contains 18 residues. CDR3 DNA, as far as it was read: TGTGCCAGCAGCTTTACCTCGAGTGGTAGCGGGGTAGTTGAGACC. It translates to CASSFTSSGSGVVET. The CDR3 in its entirety is CASSFTSSGSGVVETQYF. Based on the CDR3 plus reference TRBV7-6 and TRBJ2-5, the full variable domain is GAGVSQSPRYKVTKRGQDVALRCDPISGHVSLYWYRQALGQGPEFLTYFNYEAQQDKSGLPNDRFSAERPEGSISTLTIQRTEQRDSAMYRCASSFTSSGSGVVETQYFGPGTRLLVL.

CDR3 loop: CASVPGGMNSPLHF. The part of the CDR3 DNA that was read is TGTGCCAGCGTCCCTGGGGGGATGAATTCACCC. This chain joins TRBV2 and TRBJ1-6, with D possibly TRBD1 on 5 matching bases. The CDR3 end is not reached by the read, which stops 3 residues before it; the germline J gene fills it in. Trimming stripped 8 bases from V and 7 bases from J, with 15 bases between. The germline V gene has CDR1 SNHLY and CDR2 FYNNEI. The CDR3 is 14 amino acids.

A remark on this clone: The CDR3 end is not reached by the read, which stops 3 residues before it; the germline J gene fills it in. The genes are TRBV27 and TRBJ1-3, with 7 nucleotides matching TRBD1. V was clipped by 2 bases and J by 0 bases; unmatched bases: 1. Germline-derived CDR1 and CDR2 are MNHEY and SMNVEV (reference sequence). The CDR3 is 15 residues long. CDR3 loop: CASSLRGLSGNTIYF. The sequenced part of the CDR3 DNA is TGTGCCAGCAGTTTAAGGGGGCTCTCTGGAAACACC.

About this clone itself: The read comes to an end 3 residues before the CDR3 does, leaving the germline J gene to fill in the end. J is TRBJ2-2 and V is TRBV30; D possibly corresponds to TRBD2 (5 bases). V shed 4 bases and J shed 6 bases, with 12 bases lying between them. CDR1 is GTSNPN, CDR2 SVGIG, per germline (reference sequence). The CDR3 length is 13 residues. CDR3 DNA, as far as it was read: TGTGCCTGGACGCGGGTGCGCGCCGGGGAG. The encoded protein is CAWTRVRAGE. In full, the CDR3 reads CAWTRVRAGELFF.

To note about this clone: The CDR3 end falls 3 residues outside the read, so it is completed with the germline J gene. V and J are TRBV20-1 and TRBJ2-1; possible D gene TRBD1, 5 bases. With 6 bases removed from V and 6 bases from J, the gap between germline ends came to 18 bases. From germline, CDR1 is DFQATT and CDR2 SNEGSKA (reference sequence). The CDR3 spans 14 residues. The CDR3 here is CSARALSRVNEQFF. CDR3 bases read: TGCAGTGCCCGGGCCTTGAGCAGGGTCAATGAG.

Of note for this clone: From the germline J gene comes the end of the CDR3, since the read stops 3 residues before it. The rearrangement uses TRBV6-1 and TRBJ1-2; 8 bases match TRBD1. Germline-derived CDR1 and CDR2 are MNHNS and SASEGT. With V trimmed by 2 bases and J by 7 bases, 3 bases remained unmatched. The CDR3 consists of 13 residues. The part of the CDR3 DNA that was read is TGTGCCAGCAGTGAACAGGGGGCGGGTGGC. This translates into CASSEQGAGG. The full CDR3 protein is CASSEQGAGGYTF.

Concerning this clone: Read sequence stops 3 residues before the CDR3 end, and the germline J gene provides the missing end. The J gene is TRBJ2-1, the V gene TRBV18; D ambiguous. V lost 1 base, J lost 7 bases, and 5 bases lay in between. This CDR3 is 12 amino acids long. Germline CDR1 is KGHSH and CDR2 is LQKENI. The chain's CDR3 is CASSPLGNEQFF. The covered CDR3 bases are TGTGCCAGCTCACCACTCGGGAATGAG.

To note about this clone: Read data end 3 residues before the CDR3 end; the end is taken from the germline J gene. The gene calls are TRBV30 and TRBJ1-1; 8 bases align to TRBD1. The CDR3 runs 17 residues. Germline V gives CDR1 GTSNPN, CDR2 SVGIG (reference sequence). V was pared by 5 bases and J by 1 base, with 15 bases of the junction left unmatched. CDR3 bases read: TGTGCCTGGCTATATGGACAGGGCGACCTTAAGAACACTGAA. Residues: CAWLYGQGDLKNTE. The CDR3 reads in full as CAWLYGQGDLKNTEAFF.

A word on this clone: Sequencing ends 3 residues short of the CDR3 end; the germline J gene provides the rest. The chain carries TRBV10-1 and TRBJ2-1; 11 bases fit TRBD1. The CDR3 runs to 17 residues. The V and J ends lost 8 bases and 8 bases, in that order; junction bases with no gene match: 17. CDR1 is WNHNN, CDR2 SYGVQD, per germline (reference sequence). The CDR3 sequence: CASGQGFGTGGSHEQFF. The CDR3 bases that were read are TGCGCCAGCGGGCAAGGCTTCGGGACAGGGGGTTCCCATGAG.